The TCR beta chain described here comes from a study of blood T cell repertoires in COVID-19. On the study more broadly: T cells, B-cell-depleted T cells, or PBMCs provided the cDNA or gDNA that served as material.

Germline lookup yields CDR1 MNHEY and CDR2 SVGEGT. The CDR3 loop spans 15 amino acids. The V end lost 5 bases, the J end lost 2 bases, and 14 bases lay between the germline ends. Using immunoSEQ multiplex PCR, the repertoire was profiled, and TCRdb retains in-frame clones only, with some absent. Among some 190,000 clones listed, approximately 80% were seen once. The chain employs TRBV6-2 or TRBV6-3 and TRBJ2-3, with D tentatively TRBD2 (6 bases). Material for sequencing was peripheral blood. This clonotype originated in a woman at least 80 years old with COVID-19, enrolled during active disease. CDR3 bases: TGTGCCAGCAGTGTTCGACGGGGGTCCACAGATACGCAGTATTTT. Translation: CASSVRRGSTDTQYF.